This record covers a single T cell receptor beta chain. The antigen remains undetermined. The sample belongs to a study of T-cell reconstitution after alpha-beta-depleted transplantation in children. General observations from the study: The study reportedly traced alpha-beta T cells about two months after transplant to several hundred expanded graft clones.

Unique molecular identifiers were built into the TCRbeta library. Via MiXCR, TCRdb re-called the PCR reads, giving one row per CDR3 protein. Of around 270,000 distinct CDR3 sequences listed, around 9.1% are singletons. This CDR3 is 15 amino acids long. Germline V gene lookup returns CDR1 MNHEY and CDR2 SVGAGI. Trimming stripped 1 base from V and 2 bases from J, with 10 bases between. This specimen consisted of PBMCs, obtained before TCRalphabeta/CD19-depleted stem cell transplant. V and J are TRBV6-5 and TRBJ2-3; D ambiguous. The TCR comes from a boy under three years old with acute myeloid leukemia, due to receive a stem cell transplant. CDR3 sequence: CASSYFPWATDTQYF. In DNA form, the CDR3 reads TGTGCCAGCAGTTACTTTCCGTGGGCCACAGATACGCAGTATTTT.